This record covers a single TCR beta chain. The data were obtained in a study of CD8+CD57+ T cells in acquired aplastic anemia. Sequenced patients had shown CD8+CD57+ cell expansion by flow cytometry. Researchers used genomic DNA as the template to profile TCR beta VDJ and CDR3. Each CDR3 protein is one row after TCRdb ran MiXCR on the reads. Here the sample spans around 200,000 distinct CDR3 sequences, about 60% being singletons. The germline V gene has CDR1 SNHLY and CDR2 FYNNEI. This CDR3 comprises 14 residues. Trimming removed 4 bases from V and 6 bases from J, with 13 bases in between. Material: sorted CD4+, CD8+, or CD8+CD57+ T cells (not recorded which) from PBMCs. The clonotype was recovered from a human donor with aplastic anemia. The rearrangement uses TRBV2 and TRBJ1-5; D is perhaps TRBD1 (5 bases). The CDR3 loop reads CASSAAVGVQPQHF. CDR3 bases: TGTGCCAGCAGTGCTGCTGTAGGGGTTCAGCCCCAGCATTTT.